A selection of T cell receptor beta chains follows, all from one sample in a study of Ad26.COV2.S vaccination and SARS-CoV-2 variants. Here immunoSEQ multiplex PCR was the method, and the copy in TCRdb shows in-frame clones only, minus some. This table holds around 320,000 clones, just under 85% found once. The sequences come from peripheral blood, collected in a trial of Ad26.COV2.S vaccine versus placebo. The receptors were gathered from a person between 18 and 59 years old who received the Ad26.COV2.S COVID-19 vaccine or a placebo. Each CDR3 is given with its conserved first and last residue.

>TRBJ1-5|TRBV2
CASSVYSNQPQHF
>TRBJ1-4|TRBV29-1
CSVRDWLSEKLFF
>TRBJ1-4|TRBV30
CAWSWDRGPANEKLFF
>TRBJ2-7|TRBV2
CASNQVRGSYEQYF
>TRBJ1-6|TRBV7-9
CASSLNPGGQPLHF
>TRBJ1-4|TRBV5-4
CASSLPGPNEKLFF
>TRBJ1-5|TRBV19
CASTWAPGQPQHF
>TRBJ1-2|TRBV28
CASSPGEVYGYTF
>TRBJ2-5|TRBV6-1
CASSEAPYSLYQETQYF
>TRBJ2-2|TRBV19
CASTVSGGGTGELFF
>TRBJ1-6|TRBV10-2
CASVGRGNSPLHF
>TRBJ1-3|TRBV27
CASSTGTRGFGNTIYF
>TRBJ2-2|TRBV3-1/TRBV3-2
CASRGRVTGELFF
>TRBJ2-7|TRBV28
CASSQPGQGWYEQYF
>TRBJ2-5|TRBV6-5
CASKPPGGMGETQYF
>TRBJ1-6|TRBV7-9
CASSPRTGGRFSPLHF
>TRBJ2-7|TRBV5-4
CASSGKGGTYEQYF
>TRBJ1-1|TRBV7-6
CASSQVMGRGGNTEAFF
>TRBJ1-4|TRBV5-6
CASSSGQGTNEKLFF
>TRBJ2-1|TRBV9
CASSVQWNEQFF
>TRBJ2-2|TRBV19
CASSISLASLGTGELFF
>TRBJ2-7|TRBV9
CASSVGQASYEQYF
>TRBJ1-5|TRBV3-1/TRBV3-2
CASSQTALSNQPQHF
>TRBJ2-2|TRBV4-2
CASSQAQATNTGELFF
>TRBJ1-5|TRBV27
CASRSDGTDLYQPQHF
>TRBJ1-5|TRBV10-3
CATSIDRGPQHF
>TRBJ2-3|TRBV6-5
CASSSSTDTQYF
>TRBJ2-6|TRBV28
CASSLIGSGANVLTF
>TRBJ2-7|TRBV6-5
CASSRDRVDEQYF
>TRBJ2-7|TRBV28
CASTSLGPRRQTYEQYF
>TRBJ1-6|TRBV28
CASSFPRSPLHF
>TRBJ1-4|TRBV12-3/TRBV12-4
CASSSAAPEKLFF
>TRBJ2-1|TRBV5-1
CASSLEVAGAYNEQFF
>TRBJ2-1|TRBV19
CATSTLNWSSSYNEQFF
>TRBJ1-2|TRBV5-1
CASSFTGTGVKPNYGYTF
>TRBJ2-2|TRBV27
CASSFERGAGPNTGELFF
>TRBJ2-5|TRBV29-1
CSVEGASGGVYQETQYF
>TRBJ2-2|TRBV4-1
CASSQLGGGASNTGELFF
>TRBJ1-2|TRBV9
CASSVGSGGTNYGYTF
>TRBJ2-5|TRBV15
CATSPRPPDRGVEETQYF
>TRBJ1-1|TRBV6-5
CASMPPGVRTEAFF
>TRBJ2-1|TRBV4-1
CASRRVGGDEQFF
>TRBJ1-2|TRBV14
CASSQDRIIGYTF
>TRBJ1-5|TRBV6-6
CASSRDRGYQPQHF
>TRBJ2-3|TRBV14
CASSQVKGLAGTDTQYF
>TRBJ1-2|TRBV6-5
CASGSLSNLYGYTF
>TRBJ2-5|TRBV7-9
CASSPGTGGETQYF
>TRBJ1-3|TRBV6-5
CASRTRISGNTIYF
>TRBJ1-1|TRBV2
CASTRDRTAFF
>TRBJ1-2|TRBV7-6
CASSSYSRGRGYTF
>TRBJ1-4|TRBV9
CASSVGQGGLDEKLFF
>TRBJ1-6|TRBV4-1
CASSQDRVSPLHF
>TRBJ1-2|TRBV5-5
CASSGPRAQNYGYTF
>TRBJ1-5|TRBV28
CASSFRQLAQPQHF
>TRBJ2-5|TRBV2
CASMNWEGGGWKTQYF
>TRBJ2-3|TRBV5-1
CASSPKTGDGDTQYF
>TRBJ1-2|TRBV15
CATSGEPTGEEGNYGYTF
>TRBJ1-2|TRBV2
CASSESQVRARGYTF
>TRBJ2-1|TRBV5-1
CASSSTFGSYNEQFF
>TRBJ1-1|TRBV29-1
CSSLTGAENTEAFF